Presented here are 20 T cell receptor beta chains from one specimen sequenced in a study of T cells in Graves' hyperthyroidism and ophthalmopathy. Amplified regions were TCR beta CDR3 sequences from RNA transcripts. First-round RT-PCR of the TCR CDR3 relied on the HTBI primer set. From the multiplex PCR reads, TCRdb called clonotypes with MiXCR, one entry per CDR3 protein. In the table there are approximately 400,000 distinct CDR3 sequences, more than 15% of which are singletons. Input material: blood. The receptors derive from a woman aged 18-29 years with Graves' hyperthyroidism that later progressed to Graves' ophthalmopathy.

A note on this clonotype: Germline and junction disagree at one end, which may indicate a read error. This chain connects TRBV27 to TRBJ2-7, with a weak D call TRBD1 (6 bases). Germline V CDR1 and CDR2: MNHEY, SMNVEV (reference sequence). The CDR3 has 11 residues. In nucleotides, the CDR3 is TGCGCCACAGGGCTCTCCTACGAGCAGTACTTC. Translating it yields CATGLSYEQYF.

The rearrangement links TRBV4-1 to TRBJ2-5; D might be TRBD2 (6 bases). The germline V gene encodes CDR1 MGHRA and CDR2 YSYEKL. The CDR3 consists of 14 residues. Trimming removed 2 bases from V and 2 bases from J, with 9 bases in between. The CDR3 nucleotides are TGCGCCAGCAGCCAACGGACTAATCAAGAGACCCAGTACTTC. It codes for CASSQRTNQETQYF.

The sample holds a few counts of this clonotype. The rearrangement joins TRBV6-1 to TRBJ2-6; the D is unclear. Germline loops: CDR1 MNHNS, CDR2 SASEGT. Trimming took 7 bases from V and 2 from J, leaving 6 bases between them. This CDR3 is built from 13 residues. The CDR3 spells CASTRTGANVLTF. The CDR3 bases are TGTGCCAGCACTAGGACTGGGGCCAACGTCCTGACTTTC.

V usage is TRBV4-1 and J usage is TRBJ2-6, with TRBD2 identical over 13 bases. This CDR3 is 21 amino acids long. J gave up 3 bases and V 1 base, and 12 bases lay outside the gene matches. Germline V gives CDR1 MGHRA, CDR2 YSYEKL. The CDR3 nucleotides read TGCGCCAGCAGCCAAGTTATGGGCGGACTAGCGGGAGTCAGTGGGGCCAACGTCCTGACTTTC. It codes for CASSQVMGGLAGVSGANVLTF.

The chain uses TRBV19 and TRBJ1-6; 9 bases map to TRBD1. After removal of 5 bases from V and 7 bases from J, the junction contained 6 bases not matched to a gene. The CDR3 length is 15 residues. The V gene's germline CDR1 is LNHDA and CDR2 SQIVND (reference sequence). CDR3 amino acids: CASSVGDRGNSPLHF. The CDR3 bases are TGTGCCAGTAGTGTCGGTGACAGGGGGAATTCACCCCTCCACTTT. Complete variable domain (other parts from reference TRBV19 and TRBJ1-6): DGGITQSPKYLFRKEGQNVTLSCEQNLNHDAMYWYRQDPGQGLRLIYYSQIVNDFQKGDIAEGYSVSREKKESFPLTVTSAQKNPTAFYLCASSVGDRGNSPLHFGNGTRLTVT.

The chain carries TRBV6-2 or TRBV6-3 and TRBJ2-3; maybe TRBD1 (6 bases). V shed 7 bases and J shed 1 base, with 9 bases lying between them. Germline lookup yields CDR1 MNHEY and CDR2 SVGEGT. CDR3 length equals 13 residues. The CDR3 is CASNQGRTDTQYF. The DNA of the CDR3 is TGTGCCAGCAATCAGGGGCGCACAGATACGCAGTATTTT.

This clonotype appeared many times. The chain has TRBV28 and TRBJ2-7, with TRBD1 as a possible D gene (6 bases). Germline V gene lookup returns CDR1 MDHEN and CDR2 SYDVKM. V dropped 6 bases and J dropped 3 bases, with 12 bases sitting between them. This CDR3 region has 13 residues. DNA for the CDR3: TGTGCCAGCAGCCCCGACAGGTTCTACGAGCAGTACTTC. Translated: CASSPDRFYEQYF.

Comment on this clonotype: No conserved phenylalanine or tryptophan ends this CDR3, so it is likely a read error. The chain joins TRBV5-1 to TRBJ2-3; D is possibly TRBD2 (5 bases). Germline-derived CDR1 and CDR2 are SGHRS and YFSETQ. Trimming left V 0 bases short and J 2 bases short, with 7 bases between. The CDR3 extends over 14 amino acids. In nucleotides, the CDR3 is TGCGCCAGCAGCTTGGCCGGGAACACAGATACGCAGTATTCT. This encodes CASSLAGNTDTQYS.

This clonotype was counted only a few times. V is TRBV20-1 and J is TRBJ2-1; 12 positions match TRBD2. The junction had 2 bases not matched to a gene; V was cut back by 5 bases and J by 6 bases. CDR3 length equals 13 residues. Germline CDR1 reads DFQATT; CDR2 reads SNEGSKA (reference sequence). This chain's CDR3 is CSAGTSGRNEQFF. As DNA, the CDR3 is TGCAGTGCTGGGACTAGCGGGCGCAATGAGCAGTTCTTC.

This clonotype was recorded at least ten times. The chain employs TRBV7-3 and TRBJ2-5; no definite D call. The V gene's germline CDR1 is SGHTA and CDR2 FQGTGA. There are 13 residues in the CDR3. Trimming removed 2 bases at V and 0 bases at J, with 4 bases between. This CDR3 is CASSLANQETQYF. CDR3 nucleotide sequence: TGTGCCAGCAGCTTAGCGAACCAAGAGACCCAGTACTTC.

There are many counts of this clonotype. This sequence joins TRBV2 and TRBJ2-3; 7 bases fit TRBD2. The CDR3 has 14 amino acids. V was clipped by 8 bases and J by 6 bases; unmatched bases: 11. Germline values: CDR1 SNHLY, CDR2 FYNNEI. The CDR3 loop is CASRDGRIPDTQYF. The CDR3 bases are TGTGCCAGCCGCGACGGGAGGATACCGGATACGCAGTATTTT.

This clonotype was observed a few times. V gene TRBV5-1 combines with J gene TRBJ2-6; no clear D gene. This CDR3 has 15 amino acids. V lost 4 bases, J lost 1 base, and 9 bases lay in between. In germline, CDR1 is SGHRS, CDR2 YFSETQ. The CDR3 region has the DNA TGCGCCAGCAGCCTTTCCAGGTCTGGGGCCAACGTCCTGACTTTC. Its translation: CASSLSRSGANVLTF.

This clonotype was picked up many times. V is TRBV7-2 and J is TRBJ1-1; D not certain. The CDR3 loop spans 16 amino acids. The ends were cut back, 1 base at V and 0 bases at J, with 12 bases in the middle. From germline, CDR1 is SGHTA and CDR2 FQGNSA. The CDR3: CASSLVGGKMNTEAFF. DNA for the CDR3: TGTGCCAGCAGCTTAGTAGGAGGAAAGATGAACACTGAAGCTTTCTTT.

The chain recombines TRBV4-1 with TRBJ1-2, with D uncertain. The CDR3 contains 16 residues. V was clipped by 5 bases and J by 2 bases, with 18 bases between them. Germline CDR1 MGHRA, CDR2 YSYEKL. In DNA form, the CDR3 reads TGCGCCAGCAGCTTTGAATCGGGCCGGGCCAACTATGGCTACACCTTC. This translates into CASSFESGRANYGYTF.

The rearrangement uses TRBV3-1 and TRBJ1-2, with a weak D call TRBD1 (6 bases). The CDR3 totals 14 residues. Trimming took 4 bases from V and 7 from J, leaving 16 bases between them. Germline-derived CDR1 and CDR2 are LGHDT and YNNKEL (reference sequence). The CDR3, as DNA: TGTGCCAGCAGCCCCCCCGGGACACCCAGTGGCTACACCTTC. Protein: CASSPPGTPSGYTF.

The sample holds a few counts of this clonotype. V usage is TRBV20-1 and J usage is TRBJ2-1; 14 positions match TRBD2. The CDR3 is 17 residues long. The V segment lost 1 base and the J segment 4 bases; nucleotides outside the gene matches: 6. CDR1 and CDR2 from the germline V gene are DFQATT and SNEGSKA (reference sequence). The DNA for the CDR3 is TGCAGTGCTAGAGGACTAGCGGGGGGGGGTGGGTACAATGAGCAGTTCTTC. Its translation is CSARGLAGGGGYNEQFF.

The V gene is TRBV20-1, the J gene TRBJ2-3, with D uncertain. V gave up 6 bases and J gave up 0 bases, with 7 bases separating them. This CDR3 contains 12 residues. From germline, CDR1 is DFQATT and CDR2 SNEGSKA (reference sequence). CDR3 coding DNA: TGCAGTGCCGAGGATAGCACAGATACGCAGTATTTT. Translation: CSAEDSTDTQYF.

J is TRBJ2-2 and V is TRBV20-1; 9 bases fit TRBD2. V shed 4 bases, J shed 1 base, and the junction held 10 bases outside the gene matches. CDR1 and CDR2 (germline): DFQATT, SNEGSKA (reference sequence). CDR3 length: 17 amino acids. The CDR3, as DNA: TGCAGTGCTAACGTCGCGGGAGGGCCTCGGAACACCGGGGAGCTGTTTTTT. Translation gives CSANVAGGPRNTGELFF.

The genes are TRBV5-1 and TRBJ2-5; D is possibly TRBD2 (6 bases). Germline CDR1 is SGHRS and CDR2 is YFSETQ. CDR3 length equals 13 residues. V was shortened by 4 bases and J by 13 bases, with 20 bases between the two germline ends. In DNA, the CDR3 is TGCGCCAGCAGCCTGGACCGACTAGAAGTCCTGTACTTC. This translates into CASSLDRLEVLYF.

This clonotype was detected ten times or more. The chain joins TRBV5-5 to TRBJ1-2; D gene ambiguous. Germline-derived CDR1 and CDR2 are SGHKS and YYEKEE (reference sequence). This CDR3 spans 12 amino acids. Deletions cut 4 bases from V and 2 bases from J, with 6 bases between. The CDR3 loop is CASSLQNYGYTF. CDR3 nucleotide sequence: TGTGCCAGCAGCCTTCAGAACTATGGCTACACCTTC.